A selection of T cell receptor beta chains follows, all from one sample in a study of OX40 agonist ivuxolimab in advanced cancers. Sequenced by immunoSEQ multiplex PCR; TCRdb stores in-frame clones only, minus some. The sample records 20,000 to 25,000 clones, approximately 90% being singletons. The sequencing here drew on CD4+ or CD8+ T cells sorted from blood, taken in a trial of the OX40 agonist ivuxolimab. The receptors shown here come from an adult with an advanced solid tumor such as melanoma, head and neck, liver or kidney cancer. Each CDR3 is given with its conserved first and last residue. The D gene is left open where the match is weak. Not every row has a clone size; where given, it reads once, few, many or a size class.

v_call	j_call	clone_size	d_call	cdr3_aa	cdr3_nt
TRBV4-2	TRBJ2-7	NA	NA	CASSQDLAPYEQYF	TGTGCCAGCAGCCAAGACCTAGCGCCCTACGAGCAGTACTTC
TRBV7-7	TRBJ2-2	NA	NA	CASSPQRGTGELFF	TGTGCTAGCAGCCCGCAGAGAGGCACCGGGGAGCTGTTTTTT
TRBV11-2	TRBJ2-7	NA	NA	CASSSPDKILGQYF	TGTGCCAGCAGCTCCCCCGACAAGATTCTAGGGCAGTACTTC
TRBV19	TRBJ2-1	NA	TRBD2	CASSQREIVNEQFF	TGTGCCAGTAGTCAGCGGGAGATCGTAAATGAGCAGTTCTTC
TRBV7-9	TRBJ2-2	few	TRBD1	CASRPRDRENTGELFF	TGTGCCAGCAGGCCCCGGGACAGGGAGAACACCGGGGAGCTGTTTTTT
TRBV28	TRBJ2-1	NA	NA	CASRWQDSYNEQFF	TGTGCCAGCAGGTGGCAAGACTCCTACAATGAGCAGTTCTTC
TRBV7-2	TRBJ2-1	NA	NA	CASSFVGWAGPVHEQFF	TGTGCCAGCAGCTTTGTTGGATGGGCGGGGCCTGTGCATGAGCAGTTCTTC
TRBV5-5	TRBJ2-5	NA	NA	CASSLGSGLQETQYF	TGTGCCAGCAGCTTGGGATCGGGGCTACAAGAGACCCAGTACTTC
TRBV5-1	TRBJ2-7	NA	NA	CASSLIVQGNIEQYF	TGCGCCAGCAGCTTGATTGTACAGGGTAATATCGAGCAGTACTTC
TRBV4-1	TRBJ1-5	NA	NA	CASSHLIRQPQHF	TGCGCCAGCAGCCACCTGATCAGACAGCCCCAGCATTTT
TRBV28	TRBJ2-5	NA	TRBD1	CASTLTGVNWETQYF	TGTGCCAGCACTCTGACAGGGGTTAATTGGGAGACCCAGTACTTC
TRBV19	TRBJ2-3	NA	TRBD2	CASRPIAGGFTDTQYF	TGTGCCAGTAGGCCGATAGCGGGGGGGTTCACAGATACGCAGTATTTT
TRBV6-5	TRBJ2-3	NA	NA	CASSYSWVDTQYF	TGTGCCAGCAGTTACTCATGGGTGGATACGCAGTATTTT
TRBV6-6	TRBJ1-6	NA	NA	CASRRDGSSYNSPLHF	TGTGCCAGCAGGCGGGACGGGTCCTCCTATAATTCACCCCTCCACTTT
TRBV7-3	TRBJ1-1	NA	NA	CASSLELNTEAFF	TGTGCCAGCAGCTTGGAATTGAACACTGAAGCTTTCTTT
TRBV6-5	TRBJ2-5	NA	NA	CASSYSFADQETQYF	TGTGCCAGCAGTTACTCGTTTGCAGACCAAGAGACCCAGTACTTC
TRBV27	TRBJ2-7	NA	NA	CASSPHTRVVYEQYF	TGTGCCAGCAGTCCCCATACCCGGGTGGTGTACGAGCAGTACTTC
TRBV27	TRBJ1-4	NA	NA	CASSYKGSTNEKLFF	TGTGCCAGCAGTTATAAGGGTTCAACTAATGAAAAACTGTTTTTT
TRBV6-1	TRBJ1-2	NA	NA	CASGGFYGYTF	TGTGCCAGCGGCGGGTTCTATGGCTACACCTTC
TRBV7-6	TRBJ2-2	NA	TRBD1	CASSLAGPGQLLVNTGELFF	TGTGCCAGCAGCTTAGCAGGGCCGGGACAGCTCCTAGTTAACACCGGGGAGCTGTTTTTT
TRBV11-2	TRBJ2-7	NA	NA	CASSPGRPYEQYF	TGTGCCAGCAGCCCGGGACGGCCCTACGAGCAGTACTTC
TRBV7-9	TRBJ1-4	NA	TRBD1	CASSHDRGPTNEKLFF	TGTGCCAGCAGCCACGACAGGGGGCCAACTAATGAAAAACTGTTTTTT
TRBV21-1	TRBJ1-5	medium-sized	NA	CASSNPVGKHQPQHF	TGTGCCAGCAGCAACCCGGTGGGTAAGCATCAGCCCCAGCATTTT
TRBV9	TRBJ2-7	NA	TRBD1	CASNPGQTSYEQYF	TGTGCCAGCAACCCGGGACAGACCTCCTACGAGCAGTACTTC
TRBV4-1	TRBJ2-3	NA	NA	CASSQGLWMPLDTQYF	TGCGCCAGCAGCCAGGGGCTATGGATGCCTCTTGATACGCAGTATTTT